This T cell receptor beta chain was found in a study of T-cell memory formation after mild COVID-19. Background on the study: Clusters of TCRs were largely donor specific.

General study findings and limits: Detection of some responders pre-infection suggested pre-existing cross-reactive memory T cells participated. Day 15 to 85 contracting clones showed balanced CD4/CD8; later expanders leaned CD4+.

For this clonotype: Its antigen is not known.

J was trimmed by 1 base and V by 10 bases; bases with no gene match: 8. This CDR3 spans 15 amino acids. CDR1 and CDR2 (germline): ENHRY, SYGVKD. Constant-segment-primed 5'RACE gave TCR alpha and TCR beta cDNA libraries with sample barcodes and UMIs. One entry per CDR3 protein results from TCRdb running MiXCR on the 5' RACE reads. The top ten clones hold roughly 12% of a sample with 45,000 to 65,000 distinct CDR3 sequences, approximately 9% of them seen once. The receptor comes from an adult woman who had mild COVID-19 (a few samples of this study predate the infection). Cell type and time point are not known. The chain is built from TRBV10-3 and TRBJ1-5, with 9 bases identical to TRBD1. The material sequenced was PBMCs or a T cell subset sorted from them (not recorded which). The CDR3 bases are TGTGCCAGGCGGGACAGGGTCCAAAGCAATCAGCCCCAGCATTTT. Protein sequence: CARRDRVQSNQPQHF.